This entry lists 32 T cell receptor beta chains sequenced from one sample in a study of regulatory T cells in long-lasting Graves disease. Indicated time point: newly diagnosed GD, antithyroid drugs for less than 3 months. Following extraction of RNA from PBMCs, that RNA was used to make the TCR library. Libraries of TCR beta came from iRepertoire HTBI primers plus Arm-PCR of CDR3 regions. TCRdb itself ran the multiplex PCR reads through MiXCR, one entry per CDR3 protein. Among about 530,000 distinct CDR3 sequences listed, roughly 15% were seen once. The same sample was also studied in work on T cells in Graves' hyperthyroidism and ophthalmopathy.

Material: peripheral blood mononuclear cells (PBMCs), obtained at new diagnosis, from a patient treated with antithyroid drugs. The source is a woman aged 35 to 60 with Graves disease.

This clonotype was detected ten times or more. The chain is built from TRBV2 and TRBJ1-4; 7 bases are a match to TRBD1. Trimming cost V 8 bases and J 5 bases; bases outside gene matches: 11. There are 15 residues in the CDR3. Germline loops: CDR1 SNHLY, CDR2 FYNNEI. The CDR3 coding sequence is TGTGCCAGCCAGACCTTAGGGACAGCAAATGAAAAACTGTTTTTT. Its translation: CASQTLGTANEKLFF.

This clonotype showed up many times. V and J are TRBV28 and TRBJ2-7; 7 bases match TRBD2. Germline CDR1 is MDHEN and CDR2 is SYDVKM. The J segment lost 1 base and the V segment lost 8 bases, leaving 8 bases of the junction unmatched. The CDR3 is made up of 14 amino acids. CDR3: CASSRASGSYEQYF. CDR3 DNA sequence: TGTGCCAGCTCACGGGCTAGCGGTTCCTACGAGCAGTACTTC.

Details on this clonotype: A much larger clone is a single base away; this may be a read error. The V and J genes are TRBV27 and TRBJ1-5; D ambiguous. Germline V gives CDR1 MNHEY, CDR2 SMNVEV (reference sequence). CDR3 length: 12 amino acids. The CDR3, as DNA: TGTGCCAGCAGTTCGTCGGGTAAACCCCGGCATTTT. Residues: CASSSSGKPRHF.

This clonotype was counted only a few times. The chain recombines TRBV6-4 with TRBJ2-5; 9 bases are a match to TRBD2. This CDR3 region has 15 residues. V shed 3 bases, J shed 6 bases, and the junction held 8 bases outside the gene matches. Looked up from germline, CDR1 is MRHNA and CDR2 is SNTAGT. CDR3 residues: CASSEAMGLAKTQYF. In DNA, the CDR3 is TGTGCCAGCAGTGAAGCAATGGGACTAGCCAAGACCCAGTACTTC.

In this sample, this clonotype turned up a few times. The V and J genes are TRBV25-1 and TRBJ2-7; D gene unclear. The V gene lost 4 bases and the J gene lost 2 bases, with 6 bases spanning the gap. The length of the CDR3 is 12 residues. Germline V gene lookup returns CDR1 MGHDK and CDR2 SYGVNS. The CDR3: CASSGIPYEQYF. The CDR3 DNA follows: TGTGCCAGCAGTGGGATCCCCTACGAGCAGTACTTC.

This clonotype has just a few counts. The chain is built from TRBV7-2 and TRBJ1-1, with 7 bases aligning to TRBD1. Germline-derived CDR1 and CDR2 are SGHTA and FQGNSA. Trimming at V came to 1 base and at J to 2 bases, leaving 7 bases not matched to a gene. The CDR3 covers 16 residues. CDR3 in amino acids: CASSLGRRGRNTEAFF. CDR3 DNA sequence: TGTGCCAGCAGCTTAGGGAGAAGGGGGCGCAACACTGAAGCTTTCTTT.

This chain joins TRBV4-1 and TRBJ2-3; 7 bases match TRBD1. The germline CDR1 and CDR2 sequences are MGHRA and YSYEKL. This CDR3 region has 16 residues. V lost 3 bases to trimming and J lost 0 bases; unmatched junction nucleotides: 6. DNA for the CDR3: TGCGCCAGCAGCCAGGTGGGACAGACTAGCACAGATACGCAGTATTTT. Its protein is CASSQVGQTSTDTQYF.

Comments on this clonotype: A much larger clone differs from this one at a single base, so this may be a read error. The chain employs TRBV7-9 and TRBJ2-3; either TRBD1 or TRBD2 may supply D (5 bases each). Germline V gene sequence: CDR1 SEHNR, CDR2 FQNEAQ (reference sequence). V lost 6 bases and J lost 2, with 21 bases in between. The CDR3 sequence is 17 residues long. The CDR3 region has the DNA TGTGCCAGCAGTTTATTCGGCGCAGGGAGCCTCACAGATACGCAGTATTTT. This gives the protein CASSLFGAGSLTDTQYF.

Many counts were recorded for this clonotype. J is TRBJ1-1 and V is TRBV28; a weak D match, TRBD1 (5 bases). CDR3 length: 19 amino acids. V was trimmed by 7 bases and J by 0 bases, leaving 27 bases between them. The germline V gene encodes CDR1 MDHEN and CDR2 SYDVKM. This CDR3 is CASNLGGYRFRSMNTEAFF. The CDR3 bases are TGTGCCAGCAACCTAGGAGGGTACAGGTTCCGGAGCATGAACACTGAAGCTTTCTTT.

This clonotype has at least ten counts. This chain uses TRBV13 with TRBJ2-5; D not resolved. The CDR3 has 15 amino acids. Trimming cost V 5 bases and J 1 base, with 14 bases left between them. Germline-derived CDR1 and CDR2 are PRHDT and FYEKMQ (reference sequence). The CDR3 coding sequence is TGTGCCAGCAGCAATCGACCAGCCATCCAAGAGACCCAGTACTTC. Protein sequence: CASSNRPAIQETQYF.

This clonotype was counted only a few times. Germline is not matched at one junction end, which may reflect a read error. The chain links TRBV6-1 to TRBJ2-1; TRBD2 agrees at 7 bases. The CDR3 consists of 11 residues. Germline values: CDR1 MNHNS, CDR2 SASEGT. CDR3 coding DNA: TGTGCCAGCAGTCAAGCGGGAGAGCAGTTCTTC. Residues: CASSQAGEQFF.

There are many counts of this clonotype. The chain is built from TRBV5-1 and TRBJ2-1; no definite D call. The CDR3 sequence is 15 residues long. V was cut by 7 bases and J by 0 bases, with 14 bases left in between. Germline values: CDR1 SGHRS, CDR2 YFSETQ. The CDR3 DNA follows: TGCGCCAGCGAACCAGGAGTGGGCTCCTACAATGAGCAGTTCTTC. It yields the protein CASEPGVGSYNEQFF. Filled out from reference TRBV5-1 and TRBJ2-1, the complete variable domain reads KAGVTQTPRYLIKTRGQQVTLSCSPISGHRSVSWYQQTPGQGLQFLFEYFSETQRNKGNFPGRFSGRQFSNSRSEMNVSTLELGDSALYLCASEPGVGSYNEQFFGPGTRLTVL.

The CDR3 loop reads CASSPLGGAGRETQYF. The CDR3 nucleotides are TGTGCCAGCAGTCCCCTGGGGGGGGCCGGGAGGGAGACCCAGTACTTC. This chain links TRBV6-1 with TRBJ2-5; a possible D gene is TRBD2 (7 bases). The CDR3 length is 16 residues. CDR1 is MNHNS and CDR2 is SASEGT in the germline V gene. Trimming cost V 5 bases and J 5 bases, with 21 bases left between them.

The chain uses TRBV29-1 and TRBJ2-7; TRBD2 might be the D (5 bases). Germline CDR1 is SQVTM and CDR2 is ANQGSEA. Trimming pared 7 bases from V and 3 bases from J, leaving 16 bases between. The CDR3 has 13 amino acids. The CDR3 sequence is CSASGSGYYEQYF. The CDR3 DNA follows: TGCAGCGCCTCGGGGAGTGGATACTACGAGCAGTACTTC.

Many counts were recorded for this clonotype. The rearrangement uses TRBV10-2 and TRBJ1-5; a weak D match, TRBD1 (5 bases). CDR1 and CDR2 from the germline V gene are WSHSY and SAAADI. V was shortened by 4 bases and J by 2 bases, with 12 bases between the two germline ends. The CDR3 runs 15 residues. The CDR3 spells CASSGVSGGNQPQHF. As DNA, the CDR3 is TGCGCCAGCAGTGGGGTATCGGGGGGCAATCAGCCCCAGCATTTT.

CDR3 protein: CASSLRGMDYGYTF. The CDR3 region has the DNA TGTGCCAGCAGCCTTAGGGGGATGGACTATGGCTACACCTTC. The chain recombines TRBV5-5 with TRBJ1-2; the D gene is possibly TRBD1 (6 bases). Germline V gives CDR1 SGHKS, CDR2 YYEKEE (reference sequence). CDR3 size: 14 residues. The V gene lost 4 bases and the J gene lost 3 bases, with 13 bases spanning the gap.

This clonotype was seen repeatedly, ten times or more. The rearrangement joins TRBV6-2 or TRBV6-3 to TRBJ2-1; D is unclear. V was clipped by 0 bases and J by 0 bases, with 9 bases between them. The CDR3 is made up of 16 amino acids. Germline V gene lookup returns CDR1 MNHEY and CDR2 SVGEGT. CDR3 amino acids: CASSYSALDSYNEQFF. In nucleotides, the CDR3 is TGTGCCAGCAGTTACTCCGCTCTTGACTCCTACAATGAGCAGTTCTTC.

In its sample, this clonotype was seen a few times. The chain employs TRBV19 and TRBJ1-5; weak D call: TRBD1 (5 bases). The CDR3 consists of 16 residues. Trimming left V 6 bases short and J 0 bases short, with 15 bases between. Germline values: CDR1 LNHDA, CDR2 SQIVND (reference sequence). This CDR3 is CASSDSTLYSNQPQHF. The CDR3 nucleotides are TGTGCCAGTAGCGACAGCACCTTATATAGCAATCAGCCCCAGCATTTT. Using reference TRBV19 and TRBJ1-5 for the parts outside the CDR3, the full variable domain is DGGITQSPKYLFRKEGQNVTLSCEQNLNHDAMYWYRQDPGQGLRLIYYSQIVNDFQKGDIAEGYSVSREKKESFPLTVTSAQKNPTAFYLCASSDSTLYSNQPQHFGDGTRLSIL.

There are many counts of this clonotype. The CDR3 nucleotides read TGTGCCAGCAGAGTGCCGGGACTAGCGGGGAATACGCAGTATTTT. It specifies CASRVPGLAGNTQYF. The chain has TRBV7-9 and TRBJ2-3, with 13 bases fitting TRBD2. The CDR3 spans 15 residues. Germline trimming cut 6 bases from V and 7 bases from J; bases unmatched to any gene: 7. Per the germline V gene, CDR1 is SEHNR and CDR2 is FQNEAQ (reference sequence).

This clonotype was counted at least ten times. This chain joins TRBV28 and TRBJ1-1; D gene unclear. V was trimmed by 6 bases and J by 4 bases, leaving 15 bases between them. Germline assignment: CDR1 MDHEN and CDR2 SYDVKM. This CDR3 has 14 residues. Here the CDR3 reads CASRSRRYSTEAFF. As DNA, the CDR3 is TGTGCCAGCAGGTCCAGGAGGTATTCCACTGAAGCTTTCTTT.

This clonotype was detected ten times or more. The chain is built from TRBV7-2 and TRBJ2-5; TRBD2 agrees at 11 bases. The V segment lost 1 base and the J segment 4 bases; nucleotides outside the gene matches: 11. The CDR3 contains 18 residues. Germline V gene sequence: CDR1 SGHTA, CDR2 FQGNSA. CDR3 residues: CASSLVSMASGGRETQYF. CDR3 nucleotide sequence: TGTGCCAGCAGCTTAGTTTCAATGGCTAGCGGGGGGCGAGAGACCCAGTACTTC.

As for this clonotype: Since a much larger clone is just one base distant, this may be a read error. The V gene is TRBV6-1, the J gene TRBJ1-4; possibly TRBD1 for D (6 bases). From germline, CDR1 is MNHNS and CDR2 SASEGT. The CDR3 sequence is 16 residues long. The CDR3 loop reads CASSPRGRATNEKLLF. DNA for the CDR3: TGTGCCAGCAGTCCCAGGGGACGTGCAACTAATGAAAAACTGCTTTTT.

This clonotype was seen many times. This chain links TRBV12-3 or TRBV12-4 with TRBJ1-5, with 7 bases that match TRBD1. V lost 3 bases to trimming and J lost 5 bases; unmatched junction nucleotides: 7. This CDR3 is 15 amino acids long. The CDR3 nucleotides are TGTGCCAGCAGTTTCAAAGGGGGCGGAGATCAGCCCCAGCATTTT. This sequence encodes CASSFKGGGDQPQHF.

At least ten counts were recorded for this clonotype. The gene calls are TRBV7-2 and TRBJ1-2; D possibly corresponds to TRBD1 (5 bases). With 1 base removed from V and 5 bases from J, the gap between germline ends came to 14 bases. CDR3 length equals 15 residues. CDR1 and CDR2 from the germline V gene are SGHTA and FQGNSA. The CDR3 reads CASSLGGGGGYGYTF. The CDR3 coding sequence is TGTGCCAGCAGCTTAGGGGGGGGAGGCGGGTATGGCTACACCTTC.

This clonotype was seen only a few times. This chain connects TRBV6-1 to TRBJ2-7, with D possibly being TRBD1 (5 bases). Trimming left V 6 bases short and J 5 bases short, with 14 bases between. The CDR3 totals 13 residues. The germline V gene encodes CDR1 MNHNS and CDR2 SASEGT. The CDR3 sequence is CASSTQEIHEQYF. The CDR3 nucleotides read TGTGCCAGCAGCACACAGGAGATTCACGAGCAGTACTTC.

This clonotype occurred many times. The rearrangement links TRBV3-1 to TRBJ1-3; D gene ambiguous. With 1 base removed from V and 1 base from J, the gap between germline ends came to 5 bases. The CDR3 runs 14 residues. Germline assignment: CDR1 LGHDT and CDR2 YNNKEL (reference sequence). CDR3 amino acids: CASSQVMSGNTIYF. CDR3 bases: TGTGCCAGCAGCCAAGTAATGTCTGGAAACACCATATATTTT.

The rearrangement joins TRBV7-8 to TRBJ2-5; D gene ambiguous. In germline, CDR1 is SGHVS, CDR2 FQNEAQ. The CDR3 spans 14 residues. V was clipped by 3 bases and J by 0 bases, with 8 bases between them. This chain's CDR3 is CASSFRGNQETQYF. CDR3 coding DNA: TGTGCCAGCAGCTTCCGAGGAAACCAAGAGACCCAGTACTTC. The complete variable domain, with remaining parts taken from reference TRBV7-8 and TRBJ2-5, reads GAGVSQSPRYKVAKRGQDVALRCDPISGHVSLFWYQQALGQGPEFLTYFQNEAQLDKSGLPSDRFFAERPEGSVSTLKIQRTQQEDSAVYLCASSFRGNQETQYFGPGTRLLVL.

The chain uses TRBV19 and TRBJ1-1, with D possibly matching TRBD1 (6 bases). This CDR3 region has 18 residues. CDR1 and CDR2 from the germline V gene are LNHDA and SQIVND (reference sequence). V lost 0 bases and J lost 1, with 18 bases in between. In DNA form, the CDR3 reads TGTGCCAGTAGTATAGATCTCCTCGGGGGGCGAAGGAACACTGAAGCTTTCTTT. Residues: CASSIDLLGGRRNTEAFF.

For this clonotype: A much larger clonotype is one base distant, so this may be a read error. The chain joins TRBV12-3 or TRBV12-4 to TRBJ1-2; D is possibly TRBD1 (5 bases). This CDR3 region has 14 residues. The V and J ends lost 4 bases and 2 bases respectively, with 11 bases between them. CDR3 in DNA: TGTGCCAGCAGTTCGGGACCGACCAACTATGGCTACACCTTC. This codes for CASSSGPTNYGYTF.

This clonotype was observed a few times. This chain connects TRBV4-1 to TRBJ2-1; 14 bases agree with TRBD2. The ends lost 3 bases at V and 8 bases at J; junction bases unmatched: 12. The CDR3 runs 18 residues. Germline V gene data show CDR1 as MGHRA and CDR2 as YSYEKL. CDR3 residues: CASSHGLAGGRGRDEQFF. DNA of the CDR3: TGCGCCAGCAGCCATGGACTAGCGGGGGGACGCGGGAGGGATGAGCAGTTCTTC.

This clonotype has a handful of counts. This chain uses TRBV5-4 with TRBJ2-5; 7 bases agree with TRBD1. This CDR3 is built from 13 residues. V was pared by 4 bases and J by 5 bases, with 5 bases of the junction left unmatched. Germline V lookup: CDR1 SGHNT, CDR2 YYREEE (reference sequence). For the CDR3, the DNA is TGTGCCAGCAGCCAGGGGGTTAGGGAGACCCAGTACTTC. Residues: CASSQGVRETQYF.

This clonotype was detected a few times. The rearrangement links TRBV11-3 to TRBJ2-7; a possible D gene is TRBD2 (5 bases). The V gene lost 4 bases and the J gene lost 4 bases, with 14 bases spanning the gap. Germline V gives CDR1 SGHNT, CDR2 YENEEA. This CDR3 spans 14 amino acids. The CDR3 DNA reads as TGTGCCAGCAGCTCAACTGAGGGCAGTTACGAGCAGTACTTC. Translating it yields CASSSTEGSYEQYF.